Listed below are T cell receptor beta chains from one sample, sequenced in a study. TCRdb fed the RT-PCR reads into MiXCR, producing one record per CDR3 protein. The data contain about 680,000 distinct CDR3 sequences, 12% to 15% of them singletons. Specimen: memory CD4+ T cells from blood. These receptors were taken from a female donor in good health, serving as a healthy control. Each CDR3 is given with its conserved first and last residue. The D gene is left open where the match is weak. Size values are once, few and many counts, or a class for expanded clones, and some rows have none.

d_call	clone_size	j_call	v_call	cdr3_aa	cdr3_nt
TRBD2	many	TRBJ2-1	TRBV4-2	CASSQEVAGGGVNNEQFF	TGTGCCAGCAGCCAAGAAGTGGCGGGGGGCGGGGTCAACAATGAGCAGTTCTTC
.	.	TRBJ1-3	TRBV29-1	CSGGQGNTIYF	TGCAGCGGCGGACAGGGAAACACCATATATTTT
.	few	TRBJ2-5	TRBV7-8	CASSLERGLETQYF	TGTGCCAGCAGCTTAGAAAGGGGGTTGGAGACCCAGTACTTC
.	few	TRBJ1-2	TRBV25-1	CASSEGSVTYGYTF	TGTGCCAGCAGTGAGGGCAGCGTAACCTATGGCTACACCTTC
.	few	TRBJ2-3	TRBV7-9	CASSLIQHTQYF	TGTGCCAGCAGCCTCATCCAGCATACGCAGTATTTT
.	few	TRBJ1-1	TRBV20-1	CSAGHTKNTEAFF	TGCAGTGCTGGTCATACGAAGAACACTGAAGCTTTCTTT
.	many	TRBJ2-7	TRBV12-3/TRBV12-4	CASSRAASYEQYF	TGTGCCAGCAGTCGAGCGGCCTCCTACGAGCAGTACTTC
.	many	TRBJ2-5	TRBV10-3	CAISPKPDETQYF	TGTGCCATTTCCCCGAAACCGGACGAGACCCAGTACTTC
.	.	TRBJ1-1	TRBV7-9	CASSLREFTTEAFF	TGTGCCAGCAGCCTTCGTGAGTTCACCACTGAAGCTTTCTTT
TRBD2	few	TRBJ2-1	TRBV15	CATSRDSGVNEQFF	TGTGCCACCAGCAGGGATAGCGGGGTCAATGAGCAGTTCTTC
TRBD2	many	TRBJ2-5	TRBV7-2	CASSPGVLAGGRETQYF	TGTGCCAGCAGCCCAGGCGTCCTAGCGGGGGGCCGGGAGACCCAGTACTTC
TRBD1	.	TRBJ2-2	TRBV25-1	CASSGDRGSGELFF	TGTGCCAGCAGTGGGGACAGGGGATCCGGGGAGCTGTTTTTT
.	.	TRBJ2-5	TRBV27	CASSIRTKETQYF	TGTGCCAGCAGTATACGGACGAAGGAGACCCAGTACTTC
TRBD2	.	TRBJ2-7	TRBV11-2	CASTTSGISYEQYF	TGTGCCAGCACGACTAGCGGGATTTCCTACGAGCAGTACTTC
TRBD1	many	TRBJ2-5	TRBV20-1	CSAQNLPQGAQETQYF	TGCAGTGCTCAGAACCTTCCTCAGGGGGCCCAAGAGACCCAGTACTTC
TRBD2	few	TRBJ2-7	TRBV5-1	CASSTTSGRAPYEQYF	TGCGCCAGCAGCACGACTAGCGGGAGGGCGCCCTACGAGCAGTACTTC
TRBD1	.	TRBJ1-4	TRBV14	CASSRQGREKLFF	TGTGCCAGCAGCCGACAGGGACGAGAAAAACTGTTTTTT
.	.	TRBJ1-5	TRBV7-9	CASSSRGGVEPQHF	TGTGCCAGCAGCTCAAGGGGGGGGGTTGAGCCCCAGCATTTT
.	few	TRBJ2-2	TRBV5-3	CARSSDSANTGELFF	TGTGCCAGAAGCTCGGACAGCGCGAACACCGGGGAGCTGTTTTTT
TRBD1	many	TRBJ1-3	TRBV9	CASSVSSQGSGNTIYF	TGTGCCAGCAGCGTCTCCTCACAGGGGTCTGGAAACACCATATATTTT
.	.	TRBJ1-1	TRBV5-5	CASNPVANTEAFF	TGTGCCAGCAACCCCGTAGCGAACACTGAAGCTTTCTTT
TRBD1	.	TRBJ1-3	TRBV3-1	CASSQGTGSSGNTIYF	TGTGCCAGCAGCCAAGGGACAGGGAGCTCTGGAAACACCATATATTTT
.	.	TRBJ2-3	TRBV5-1	CASSPGGRGDTQYF	TGCGCCAGCAGCCCAGGGGGGCGCGGAGATACGCAGTATTTT
TRBD2	many	TRBJ2-1	TRBV10-2	CASRYSGIGDEQFF	TGCGCCAGCAGGTATAGCGGGATTGGGGATGAGCAGTTCTTC
TRBD2	.	TRBJ2-5	TRBV5-6	CASSSTSAGKVETQYF	TGTGCCAGCAGCTCGACCTCAGCGGGAAAGGTAGAGACCCAGTACTTC
.	few	TRBJ2-7	TRBV6-5	CASSYGVPTRPSEQYF	TGTGCCAGCAGTTACGGGGTTCCCACCCGGCCCTCCGAGCAGTACTTC
.	many	TRBJ1-5	TRBV6-6	CASSQNTPDQPQHF	TGTGCCAGCAGTCAAAATACGCCCGATCAGCCCCAGCATTTT
.	.	TRBJ2-7	TRBV10-3	CAISESPGYEQYF	TGTGCCATCAGTGAGTCGCCGGGCTACGAGCAGTACTTC
TRBD1	few	TRBJ1-2	TRBV9	CASSFSQGDENTF	TGTGCCAGCAGCTTTTCCCAGGGGGACGAGAACACCTTC
TRBD1	many	TRBJ1-1	TRBV29-1	CSVGTGTDTEAFF	TGCAGCGTTGGGACAGGGACGGACACTGAAGCTTTCTTT
.	few	TRBJ2-1	TRBV7-2	CASSLNDNNEQFF	TGTGCCAGCAGCTTAAACGATAACAATGAGCAGTTCTTC
.	.	TRBJ1-1	TRBV12-3/TRBV12-4	CASSFLGYTEAFF	TGTGCCAGCAGTTTCTTGGGGTACACTGAAGCTTTCTTT
.	.	TRBJ1-5	TRBV20-1	CSALPLRASGPQHF	TGCAGTGCCCTACCCCTGAGGGCCTCCGGGCCCCAGCATTTT
.	.	TRBJ1-4	TRBV7-8	CASSLAQNREKLFF	TGTGCCAGCAGCTTAGCACAGAACCGGGAAAAACTGTTTTTT
TRBD1	.	TRBJ2-7	TRBV5-1	CASSLDVGQGIIHEQYF	TGCGCCAGCAGCTTGGACGTGGGACAGGGCATTATACACGAGCAGTACTTC
.	.	TRBJ1-5	TRBV24-1	CATSDFRDNQPQHF	TGTGCCACCAGTGATTTTCGAGATAATCAGCCCCAGCATTTT
TRBD1	few	TRBJ1-5	TRBV20-1	CSARDGTGSERPQHF	TGCAGTGCTAGAGACGGGACAGGCTCCGAGAGGCCCCAGCATTTT
.	many	TRBJ1-5	TRBV10-2	CASRSTGLNQPQHF	TGCGCCAGCAGGAGCACAGGGTTAAATCAGCCCCAGCATTTT
.	few	TRBJ2-3	TRBV24-1	CATTGTGSTDTQYF	TGTGCCACAACCGGGACGGGCAGCACAGATACGCAGTATTTT
TRBD1	once	TRBJ1-1	TRBV12-3/TRBV12-4	CASSLGQEAYNEAFF	TGTGCCAGCAGTTTGGGACAGGAGGCGTACAATGAAGCTTTCTTT
.	.	TRBJ2-1	TRBV20-1	CSARDAIPGNAYNEQFF	TGCAGTGCTAGAGATGCCATACCTGGCAACGCCTACAATGAGCAGTTCTTC
.	few	TRBJ1-1	TRBV6-1	CASRRGTWMNTEAFF	TGTGCCAGCCGCCGTGGTACCTGGATGAACACTGAAGCTTTCTTT
.	few	TRBJ2-5	TRBV20-1	CSAPGGGWQETQYF	TGCAGTGCCCCCGGAGGGGGCTGGCAAGAGACCCAGTACTTC